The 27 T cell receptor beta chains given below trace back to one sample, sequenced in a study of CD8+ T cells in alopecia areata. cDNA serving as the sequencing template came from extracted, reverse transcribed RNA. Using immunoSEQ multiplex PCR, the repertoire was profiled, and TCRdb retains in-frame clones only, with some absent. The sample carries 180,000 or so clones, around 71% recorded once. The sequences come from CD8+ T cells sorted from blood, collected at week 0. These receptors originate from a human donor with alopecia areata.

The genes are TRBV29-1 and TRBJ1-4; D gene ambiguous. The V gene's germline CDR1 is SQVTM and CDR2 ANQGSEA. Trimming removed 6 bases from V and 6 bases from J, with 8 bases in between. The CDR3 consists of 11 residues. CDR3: CSVQMDEKLFF. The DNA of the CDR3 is TGCAGCGTCCAAATGGATGAAAAACTGTTTTTT.

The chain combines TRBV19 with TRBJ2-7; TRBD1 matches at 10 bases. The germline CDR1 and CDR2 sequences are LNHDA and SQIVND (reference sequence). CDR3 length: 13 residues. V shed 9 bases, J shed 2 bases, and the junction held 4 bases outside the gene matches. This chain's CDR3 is CASLDRGTYEQYF. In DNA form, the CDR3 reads TGTGCCAGCCTGGACAGGGGGACCTACGAGCAGTACTTC.

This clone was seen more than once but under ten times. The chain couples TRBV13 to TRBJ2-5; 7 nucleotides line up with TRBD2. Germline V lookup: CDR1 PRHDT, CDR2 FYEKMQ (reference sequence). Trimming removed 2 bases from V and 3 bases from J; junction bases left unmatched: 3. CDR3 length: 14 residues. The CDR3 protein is CASSLLADKETQYF. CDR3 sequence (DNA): TGTGCCAGCAGCTTACTAGCGGATAAAGAGACCCAGTACTTC.

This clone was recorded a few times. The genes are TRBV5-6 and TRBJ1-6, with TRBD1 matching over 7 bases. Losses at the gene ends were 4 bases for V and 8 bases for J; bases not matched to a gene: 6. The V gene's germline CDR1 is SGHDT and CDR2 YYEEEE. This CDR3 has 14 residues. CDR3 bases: TGTGCCAGCAGCAGACAGGGTCGGGATTCACCCCTCCACTTT. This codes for CASSRQGRDSPLHF.

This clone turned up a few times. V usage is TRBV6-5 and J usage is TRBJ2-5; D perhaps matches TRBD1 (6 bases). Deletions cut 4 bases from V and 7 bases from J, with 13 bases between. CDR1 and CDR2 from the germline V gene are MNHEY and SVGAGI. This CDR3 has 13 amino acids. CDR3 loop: CASSLRQAGTQYF. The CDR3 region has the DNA TGTGCCAGCAGTTTACGACAGGCCGGGACCCAGTACTTC.

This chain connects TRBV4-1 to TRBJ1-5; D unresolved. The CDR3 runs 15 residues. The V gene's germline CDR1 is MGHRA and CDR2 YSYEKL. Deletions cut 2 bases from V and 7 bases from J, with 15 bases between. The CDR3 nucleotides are TGCGCCAGCAGCCAACATGACGCCTCCCGGCAGCCCCAGCATTTT. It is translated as CASSQHDASRQPQHF.

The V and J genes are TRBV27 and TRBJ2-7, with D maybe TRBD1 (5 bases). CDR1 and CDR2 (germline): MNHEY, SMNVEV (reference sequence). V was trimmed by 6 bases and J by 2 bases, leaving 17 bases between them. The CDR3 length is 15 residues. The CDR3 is CASSTRGQIPYEQYF. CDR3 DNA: TGTGCCAGCAGCACCCGAGGACAAATACCCTACGAGCAGTACTTC.

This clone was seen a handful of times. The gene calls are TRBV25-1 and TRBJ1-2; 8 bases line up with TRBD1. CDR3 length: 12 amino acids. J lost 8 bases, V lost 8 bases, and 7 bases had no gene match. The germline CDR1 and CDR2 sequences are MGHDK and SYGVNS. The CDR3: CASGGTGWGYTF. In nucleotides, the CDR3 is TGTGCCAGCGGAGGGACAGGCTGGGGCTACACCTTC.

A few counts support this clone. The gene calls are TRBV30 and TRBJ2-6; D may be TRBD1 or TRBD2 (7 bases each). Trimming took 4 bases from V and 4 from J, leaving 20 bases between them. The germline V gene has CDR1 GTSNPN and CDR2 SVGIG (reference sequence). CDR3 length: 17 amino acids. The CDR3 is CAWIPPGGAPGANVLTF. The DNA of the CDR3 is TGTGCCTGGATTCCCCCAGGGGGGGCGCCAGGGGCCAACGTCCTGACTTTC.

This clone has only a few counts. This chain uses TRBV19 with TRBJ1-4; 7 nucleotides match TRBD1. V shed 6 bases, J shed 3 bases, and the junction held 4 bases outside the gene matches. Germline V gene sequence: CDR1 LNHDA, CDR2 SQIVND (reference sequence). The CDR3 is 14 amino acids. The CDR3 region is CASRGTAPNEKLFF. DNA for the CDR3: TGTGCCAGTAGGGGGACAGCCCCTAATGAAAAACTGTTTTTT. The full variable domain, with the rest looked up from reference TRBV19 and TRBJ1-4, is DGGITQSPKYLFRKEGQNVTLSCEQNLNHDAMYWYRQDPGQGLRLIYYSQIVNDFQKGDIAEGYSVSREKKESFPLTVTSAQKNPTAFYLCASRGTAPNEKLFFGSGTQLSVL.

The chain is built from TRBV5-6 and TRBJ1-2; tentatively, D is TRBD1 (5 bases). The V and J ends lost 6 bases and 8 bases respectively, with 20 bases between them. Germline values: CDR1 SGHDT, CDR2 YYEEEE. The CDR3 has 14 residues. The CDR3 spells CASTWGLPGGGYTF. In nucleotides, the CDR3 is TGTGCCAGCACCTGGGGCCTTCCCGGCGGCGGCTACACCTTC.

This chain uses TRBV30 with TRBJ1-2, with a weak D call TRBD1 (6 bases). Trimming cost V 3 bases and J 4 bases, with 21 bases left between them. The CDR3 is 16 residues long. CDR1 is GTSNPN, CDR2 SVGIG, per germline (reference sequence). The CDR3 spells CAWRPMGQPRGYGYTF. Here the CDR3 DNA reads TGTGCCTGGAGGCCCATGGGACAACCGAGGGGCTATGGCTACACCTTC.

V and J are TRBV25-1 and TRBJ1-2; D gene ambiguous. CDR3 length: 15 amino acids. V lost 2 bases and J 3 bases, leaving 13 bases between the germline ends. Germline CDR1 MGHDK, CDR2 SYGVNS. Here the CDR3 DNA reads TGTGCCAGCAGTGAAGATGAAGGCACCGACTATGGCTACACCTTC. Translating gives CASSEDEGTDYGYTF.

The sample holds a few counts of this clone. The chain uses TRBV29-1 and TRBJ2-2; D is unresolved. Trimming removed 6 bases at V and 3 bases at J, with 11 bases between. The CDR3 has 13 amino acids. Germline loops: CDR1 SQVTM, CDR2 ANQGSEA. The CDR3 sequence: CSVPILDTGELFF. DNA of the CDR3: TGCAGCGTCCCGATATTGGACACCGGGGAGCTGTTTTTT.

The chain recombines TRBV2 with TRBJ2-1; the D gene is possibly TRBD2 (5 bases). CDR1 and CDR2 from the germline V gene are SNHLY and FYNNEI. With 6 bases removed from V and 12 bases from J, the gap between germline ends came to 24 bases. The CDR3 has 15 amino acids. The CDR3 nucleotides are TGTGCCAGCAGGGGCGAGGGTGGCTATGACGGAGTGCAGTTCTTC. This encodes CASRGEGGYDGVQFF.

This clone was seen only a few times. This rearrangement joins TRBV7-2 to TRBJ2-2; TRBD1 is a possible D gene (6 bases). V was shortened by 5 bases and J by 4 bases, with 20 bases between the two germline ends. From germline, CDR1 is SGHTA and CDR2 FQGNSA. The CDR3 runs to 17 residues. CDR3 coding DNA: TGTGCCAGCAGCCCTCGCCCGGGACATGCCCTCACCGGGGAGCTGTTTTTT. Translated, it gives CASSPRPGHALTGELFF.

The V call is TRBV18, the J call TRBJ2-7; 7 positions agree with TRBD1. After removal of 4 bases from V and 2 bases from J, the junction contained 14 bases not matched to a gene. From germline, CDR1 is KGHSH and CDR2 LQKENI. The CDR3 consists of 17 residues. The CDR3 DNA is TGTGCCAGCTCACAGCCGGGACAGCGGACCCATCCCTACGAGCAGTACTTC. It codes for CASSQPGQRTHPYEQYF. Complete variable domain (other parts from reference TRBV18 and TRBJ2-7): NAGVMQNPRHLVRRRGQEARLRCSPMKGHSHVYWYRQLPEEGLKFMVYLQKENIIDESGMPKERFSAEFPKEGPSILRIQQVVRGDSAAYFCASSQPGQRTHPYEQYFGPGTRLTVT.

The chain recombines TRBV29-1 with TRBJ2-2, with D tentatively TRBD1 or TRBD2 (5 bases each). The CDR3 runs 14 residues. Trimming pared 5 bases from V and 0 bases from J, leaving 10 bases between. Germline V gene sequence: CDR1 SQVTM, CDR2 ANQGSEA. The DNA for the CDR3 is TGCAGCGTTCGGGACCCCGCGAACACCGGGGAGCTGTTTTTT. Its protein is CSVRDPANTGELFF.

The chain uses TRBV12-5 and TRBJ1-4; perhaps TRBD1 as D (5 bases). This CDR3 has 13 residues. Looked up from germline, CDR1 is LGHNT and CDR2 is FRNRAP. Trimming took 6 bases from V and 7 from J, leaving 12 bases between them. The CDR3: CASGPITGEKLFF. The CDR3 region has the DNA TGTGCTAGTGGACCGATCACAGGTGAAAAACTGTTTTTT.

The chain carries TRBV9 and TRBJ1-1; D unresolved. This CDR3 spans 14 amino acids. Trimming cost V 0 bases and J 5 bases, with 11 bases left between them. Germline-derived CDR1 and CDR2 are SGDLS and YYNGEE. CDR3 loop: CASSVAGGRTEAFF. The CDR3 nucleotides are TGTGCCAGCAGCGTAGCGGGTGGGCGGACTGAAGCTTTCTTT.

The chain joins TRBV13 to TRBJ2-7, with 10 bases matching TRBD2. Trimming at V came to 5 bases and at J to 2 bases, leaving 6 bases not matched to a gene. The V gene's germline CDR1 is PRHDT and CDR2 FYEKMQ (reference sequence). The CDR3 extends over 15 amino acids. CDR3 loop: CASSGGLAATYEQYF. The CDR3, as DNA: TGTGCCAGCAGCGGAGGACTAGCGGCAACCTACGAGCAGTACTTC.

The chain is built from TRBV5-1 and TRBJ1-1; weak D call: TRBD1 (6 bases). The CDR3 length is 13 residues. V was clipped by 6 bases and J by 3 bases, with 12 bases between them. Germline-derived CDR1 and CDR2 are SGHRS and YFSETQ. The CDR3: CASNSQGYTEAFF. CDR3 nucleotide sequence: TGCGCCAGCAACTCTCAGGGGTACACTGAAGCTTTCTTT.

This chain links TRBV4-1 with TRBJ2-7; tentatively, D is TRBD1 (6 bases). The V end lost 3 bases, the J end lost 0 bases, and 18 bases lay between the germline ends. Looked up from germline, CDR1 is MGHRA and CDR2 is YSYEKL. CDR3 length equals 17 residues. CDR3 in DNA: TGCGCCAGCAGCCAGGCAAGAGTGACAGGAAGCTCCTACGAGCAGTACTTC. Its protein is CASSQARVTGSSYEQYF.

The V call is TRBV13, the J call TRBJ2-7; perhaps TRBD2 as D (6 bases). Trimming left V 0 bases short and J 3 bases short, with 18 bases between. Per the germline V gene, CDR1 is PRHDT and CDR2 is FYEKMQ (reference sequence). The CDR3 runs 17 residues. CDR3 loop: CASSLGPTPRRDYEQYF. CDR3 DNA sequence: TGTGCCAGCAGCTTAGGCCCCACCCCTAGGCGGGACTACGAGCAGTACTTC.

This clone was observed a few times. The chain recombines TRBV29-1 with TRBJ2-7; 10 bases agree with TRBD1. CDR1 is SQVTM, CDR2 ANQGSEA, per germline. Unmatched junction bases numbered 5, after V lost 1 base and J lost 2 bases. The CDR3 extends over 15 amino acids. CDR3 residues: CSVEGGQGMTYEQYF. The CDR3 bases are TGCAGCGTTGAAGGGGGACAGGGGATGACCTACGAGCAGTACTTC.

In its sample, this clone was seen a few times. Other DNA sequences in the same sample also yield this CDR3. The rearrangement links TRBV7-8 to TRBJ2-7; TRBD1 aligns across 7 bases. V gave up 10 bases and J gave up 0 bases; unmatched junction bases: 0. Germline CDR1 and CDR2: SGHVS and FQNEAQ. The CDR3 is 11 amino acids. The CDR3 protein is CATGGSYEQYF. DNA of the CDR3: TGTGCCACAGGGGGCTCCTACGAGCAGTACTTC.

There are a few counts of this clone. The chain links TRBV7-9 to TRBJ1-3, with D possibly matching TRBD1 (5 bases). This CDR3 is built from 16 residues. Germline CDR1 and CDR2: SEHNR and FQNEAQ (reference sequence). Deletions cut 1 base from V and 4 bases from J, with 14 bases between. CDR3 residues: CASSLDATRAGNTIYF. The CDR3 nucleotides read TGTGCCAGCAGCTTAGACGCCACCAGGGCAGGAAACACCATATATTTT. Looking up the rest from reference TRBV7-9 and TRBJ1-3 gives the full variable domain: DTGVSQNPRHKITKRGQNVTFRCDPISEHNRLYWYRQTLGQGPEFLTYFQNEAQLEKSRLLSDRFSAERPKGSFSTLEIQRTEQGDSAMYLCASSLDATRAGNTIYFGEGSWLTVV.